The T cell receptor beta chain described here comes from a study of T cells after yellow fever vaccination. General study points: Most clones from primary vaccination were detected again post-booster (about 96% CD4, 88% CD8). A weaker secondary response peaked on day 5, the primary on day 15. Overlap between CD4 and CD8 compartments was detected for a small share of clonotypes.

Concerning this clonotype itself: Its specificity is not known.

Production of TCR cDNA was by 5'RACE template switching, which also added a universal primer site and UMIs. One entry per CDR3 protein, called by TCRdb with MiXCR from the 5' RACE reads. This sample has 300,000 to 400,000 distinct CDR3 sequences, with about 10% found just once. Germline V gene data show CDR1 as LGHNA and CDR2 as YSLEER. Trimming stripped 1 base from V and 9 bases from J, with 19 bases between. This CDR3 contains 17 residues. The receptor was isolated from a man in his late teens or twenties who received the YFV17D yellow fever vaccine. V gene TRBV4-3 combines with J gene TRBJ2-6, with D possibly matching TRBD2 (6 bases). The sample was CD4+ T cells sorted from PBMCs, taken 45 days after the yellow fever booster vaccination. CDR3 DNA sequence: TGCGCCAGCAGCCAAGCACTGGGGACGCAGGGAGGCAACGTCCTGACTTTC. This gives the protein CASSQALGTQGGNVLTF.